The rows below give T cell receptor beta chains drawn from one sample of a study of technical replicates of blood from four donors. Assay: immunoSEQ multiplex PCR; the TCRdb copy retains only in-frame clones and omits some. The sample lists about 73,000 clones; 93% were seen once. The sample comprised T cells isolated from PBMCs. These receptors all stem from a human donor in good health. Both conserved end residues are part of each CDR3. A D gene is named only where the DNA matches it firmly. Size values are once, few and many counts, or a class for expanded clones, and some rows have none.

TGCAGCGTCCGGCGGGGCGGCGGGAGACGCTACAATGAGCAGTTCTTC	CSVRRGGGRRYNEQFF	NA	TRBV29-1	TRBJ2-1	TRBD2
TGTGCCAGCAGTACACCCGACGCCGCTAGCGGGAGATACGAGCAGTACTTC	CASSTPDAASGRYEQYF	NA	TRBV28	TRBJ2-7	TRBD2
TGTGCCAGCAGCTCGATGGAAAGGACAGGGGGCGATGAAAAACTGTTTTTT	CASSSMERTGGDEKLFF	NA	TRBV7-9	TRBJ1-4	TRBD1
TGCGCCAGCTACCGGACAGGGACCTACGAGCAGTACTTC	CASYRTGTYEQYF	NA	TRBV5-1	TRBJ2-7	TRBD1
TGTGCCAGCAGTGGACAGGGGCAAAACTCGGGTGGCTACACCTTC	CASSGQGQNSGGYTF	NA	TRBV6-6	TRBJ1-2	TRBD1
TGCGCCAGCAGCCGCGGAGGGGCTGGTAATGAAAAACTGTTTTTT	CASSRGGAGNEKLFF	once	TRBV4-1	TRBJ1-4	NA
TGCGCCAGCAGTGAGGTGAGGGAGGCGCCCGAGCAGTACTTC	CASSEVREAPEQYF	NA	TRBV10-1	TRBJ2-7	NA
TGTGCCAGCAGCGGGACTAGGGGGGAGGGGGAGCAGTTCTTC	CASSGTRGEGEQFF	NA	TRBV2	TRBJ2-1	TRBD2
TGTGCCAGCAGTGAAGCCGGCAGGGGGAATGGCAATCAGCCCCAGCATTTT	CASSEAGRGNGNQPQHF	NA	TRBV6-1	TRBJ1-5	TRBD1
TGCGCCAGCAGCTACCGAGACAGGGGGTTTAATGAGCAGTTCTTC	CASSYRDRGFNEQFF	NA	TRBV5-1	TRBJ2-1	TRBD1
TGCGCCAGCAGCCTGACAGGGTCGGGTTTGGATGAAAAACTGTTTTTT	CASSLTGSGLDEKLFF	once	TRBV5-1	TRBJ1-4	TRBD1
TGCGCCAGCAGCTGGGGCGCGCGGGAGACCCAGTACTTC	CASSWGARETQYF	NA	TRBV5-1	TRBJ2-5	NA
TGTGCCACCAGCAGGGACTTCTACGAGCAGTACTTC	CATSRDFYEQYF	NA	TRBV15	TRBJ2-7	NA
TGTGCCAGCAGCCAATTCCCGGGGGGGCCGGGGCAAAACATTCAGTACTTC	CASSQFPGGPGQNIQYF	NA	TRBV4-2	TRBJ2-4	TRBD2
TGTGCCAGCAGTGACCCCCGAGGGAATGAGCAGTTCTTC	CASSDPRGNEQFF	NA	TRBV28	TRBJ2-1	NA
TGTGCCAGCAGCGAAGCCGGTCCTGAAGCTTTCTTT	CASSEAGPEAFF	NA	TRBV13	TRBJ1-1	NA
TGTGCCAGCAGTGAGGACAGGGGCTCCTACAATGAGCAGTTCTTC	CASSEDRGSYNEQFF	NA	TRBV2	TRBJ2-1	TRBD1
TGTGCCAGTAGTATTTTAGCGGGGGGGCGCCAAGAGACCCAGTACTTC	CASSILAGGRQETQYF	few	TRBV19	TRBJ2-5	TRBD2
TGCGCCAGCAGCCAGGCTAGCGGGAAGAGCTCCTACAATGAGCAGTTCTTC	CASSQASGKSSYNEQFF	NA	TRBV4-1	TRBJ2-1	TRBD2
TGTGCCAGCAGTGGGACGATAGTCGGACAGGGCCTGTTTTTT	CASSGTIVGQGLFF	NA	TRBV6-4	TRBJ1-4	TRBD1
TGTGCCAGCAGCCAACCCGCGGGGGGGGAAACACAAGAGACCCAGTACTTC	CASSQPAGGETQETQYF	NA	TRBV4-2	TRBJ2-5	TRBD2
TGCGCCAGCAGCGTACGACAGGGGCCGAGTGGCAATCAGCCCCAGCATTTT	CASSVRQGPSGNQPQHF	once	TRBV4-1	TRBJ1-5	TRBD1
TGCGCCAGCAGCCGAGACAGGGCGGATACGCAGTATTTT	CASSRDRADTQYF	NA	TRBV4-1	TRBJ2-3	TRBD1
TGTGCCAGCAGCTCAGGAGGGACAGGGGCTGGAAACACCATATATTTT	CASSSGGTGAGNTIYF	NA	TRBV7-2	TRBJ1-3	TRBD1
TGTGCTAGCAGCTCGGGCGGGTACGAGACCCAGTACTTC	CASSSGGYETQYF	NA	TRBV7-7	TRBJ2-5	NA
TGTGCCAGCAGCCAAGCGACAGACGGATTCACAGATACGCAGTATTTT	CASSQATDGFTDTQYF	NA	TRBV7-6	TRBJ2-3	NA
TGTGCCAGCAGCCTCGGACAGGGGGCACACAATGAGCAGTTCTTC	CASSLGQGAHNEQFF	NA	TRBV6-5	TRBJ2-1	TRBD1
TGTGCCGACTCTAGCGGAGAGAACACAGATACGCAGTATTTT	CADSSGENTDTQYF	NA	TRBV7-9	TRBJ2-3	TRBD2
TGTGCCAGCAGTTCCACCCCAGGGGTCAAGTACAATGAGCAGTTCTTC	CASSSTPGVKYNEQFF	NA	TRBV27	TRBJ2-1	NA
TGCGCCAGCAGCCAAGTAGTCCCCTACGAGCAGTACTTC	CASSQVVPYEQYF	NA	TRBV4-1	TRBJ2-7	NA
TGCGCCAGCAGCTTGGGAGGGACGGGGGGCGGCTACACCTTC	CASSLGGTGGGYTF	NA	TRBV5-1	TRBJ1-2	NA
TGTGCCAGCACTCTACCCGGGACAGGGGGTTTCAATCAGCCCCAGCATTTT	CASTLPGTGGFNQPQHF	NA	TRBV28	TRBJ1-5	TRBD1
TGTGCTAGTGGTTTGGTACTATCAGGGGAGTTTGCGCTCGCAGATACGCAGTATTTT	CASGLVLSGEFALADTQYF	NA	TRBV12-5	TRBJ2-3	NA
TGTGCCAGCAGCTTAGATCCCGGTTACTCTGGAAACACCATATATTTT	CASSLDPGYSGNTIYF	few	TRBV7-6	TRBJ1-3	NA
TGTGCCAGCAGCATACAGGTCTCAGGGTATCCCGGGGAGCTGTTTTTT	CASSIQVSGYPGELFF	NA	TRBV7-3	TRBJ2-2	NA
TGTGCCGCCGGGCAGGGTTACTACGAGCAGTACTTC	CAAGQGYYEQYF	NA	TRBV19	TRBJ2-7	NA
TGCAGCGTTGTACTCCGGGACAGTGGAACCGGGGAGCTGTTTTTT	CSVVLRDSGTGELFF	NA	TRBV29-1	TRBJ2-2	TRBD1
TGTGCCAGCAGTTTAGGTGGGCCTCAGAACACTGAAGCTTTCTTT	CASSLGGPQNTEAFF	NA	TRBV27	TRBJ1-1	NA
TGTGCCAGCAGCTCCATGACTAGCAACTCCTACAATGAGCAGTTCTTC	CASSSMTSNSYNEQFF	NA	TRBV7-3	TRBJ2-1	TRBD2
TGTGCCAGCAGCTCGCCTAGCGGGGGGACCGACAATGAGCAGTTCTTC	CASSSPSGGTDNEQFF	NA	TRBV11-1	TRBJ2-1	TRBD2
TGCGCCAGCAGCCCGGGACAGAATAATTCACCCCTCCACTTT	CASSPGQNNSPLHF	NA	TRBV4-1	TRBJ1-6	TRBD1
TGTGCCATCCGGGGGGGGGAATTAGAGCAGTACTTC	CAIRGGELEQYF	NA	TRBV10-3	TRBJ2-7	TRBD2
TGTGCCAGCAGTCTGGAGGGTGTCACTAATGAAAAACTGTTTTTT	CASSLEGVTNEKLFF	NA	TRBV7-8	TRBJ1-4	NA
TGTGCCAGCCTTAAGCTCTCCTACGAGCAGTACTTC	CASLKLSYEQYF	NA	TRBV11-3	TRBJ2-7	NA
TGTGCCAGCTCACCACCAGCGAACACTGAAGCTTTCTTT	CASSPPANTEAFF	NA	TRBV18	TRBJ1-1	NA
TGTGCCAGCTCACAAACGGGACAGCTCGTCAATCAGCCCCAGCATTTT	CASSQTGQLVNQPQHF	NA	TRBV18	TRBJ1-5	TRBD1
TGTGCCAGTAGTATAGGGACAGGGAATCTCTACGAGCAGTACTTC	CASSIGTGNLYEQYF	once	TRBV19	TRBJ2-7	TRBD1
TGTGCCAGCTCACCAAGTCTAGCGGGAGCCCTCGGCTACGAGCAGTACTTC	CASSPSLAGALGYEQYF	NA	TRBV18	TRBJ2-7	TRBD2
TGCGCCAGCAGCTCGACAGGCCTACTAGCGGGAGGGCCCTATAAGGTCCAAGAGACCCAGTACTTC	CASSSTGLLAGGPYKVQETQYF	NA	TRBV5-1	TRBJ2-5	TRBD2
TGTGCTAGTGGTTTGGTATCGGAACAGAGCTATGGCTACACCTTC	CASGLVSEQSYGYTF	NA	TRBV12-5	TRBJ1-2	NA
TGTGCCAGCAGCTTAGGGACAGCGGGGGAGGATACGCAGTATTTT	CASSLGTAGEDTQYF	NA	TRBV11-2	TRBJ2-3	TRBD2
TGCGCCAGCAGTGTCCGTGGCGGGGGTACGCAGTATTTT	CASSVRGGGTQYF	NA	TRBV10-1	TRBJ2-3	TRBD2